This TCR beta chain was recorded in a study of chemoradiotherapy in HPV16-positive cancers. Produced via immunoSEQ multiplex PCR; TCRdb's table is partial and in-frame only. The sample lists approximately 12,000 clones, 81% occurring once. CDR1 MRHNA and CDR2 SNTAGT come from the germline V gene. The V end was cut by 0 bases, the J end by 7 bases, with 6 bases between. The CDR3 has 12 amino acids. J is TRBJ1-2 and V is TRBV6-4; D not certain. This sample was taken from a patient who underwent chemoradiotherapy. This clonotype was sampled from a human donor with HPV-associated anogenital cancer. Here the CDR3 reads CASSDSRAGYTF. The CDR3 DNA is TGTGCCAGCAGTGACTCGAGGGCTGGCTACACCTTC.